The 6 T cell receptor beta chains in this list originate from one sample, sequenced in a study of regulatory T cells in long-lasting Graves disease. Construction of TCR beta libraries relied on iRepertoire HTBI primers and on Arm-PCR targeting CDR3 regions. TCRdb ran MiXCR on the multiplex PCR reads and lists one entry per CDR3 protein. The repertoire holds 700,000 or so distinct CDR3 sequences, with 25% to 35% as singletons. The time point was: persistent/refractory GD, antithyroid drugs over 5 years with positive TRAb. Making the TCR library involved RNA that had been extracted from PBMCs. The material was peripheral blood mononuclear cells (PBMCs), obtained when the disease was refractory, from a patient treated with antithyroid drugs. The receptors come from a female donor with Graves disease.

This clonotype came up a few times. The CDR3 bases are TGTGCCAGCAGTGAAAGAGGACTTACCAGCTCCCATCGGGAGTACTTC. This encodes CASSERGLTSSHREYF. J is TRBJ2-7 and V is TRBV2, with D perhaps TRBD2 (5 bases). Germline V gene sequence: CDR1 SNHLY, CDR2 FYNNEI. This CDR3 has 16 residues. V was cut by 2 bases and J by 11 bases, with 25 bases left in between.

This clonotype has ten or more counts. The chain combines TRBV12-3 or TRBV12-4 with TRBJ2-2; D is undetermined. Trimming left V 3 bases short and J 3 bases short, with 5 bases between. The CDR3 length is 13 residues. The CDR3 is CASSFSDTGELFF. The CDR3 bases are TGTGCCAGCAGTTTCAGTGACACCGGGGAGCTGTTTTTT.

In this sample, this clonotype turned up a few times. This chain joins TRBV5-1 and TRBJ1-2; maybe TRBD1 (6 bases). Trimming shortened V by 2 bases and J by 2 bases, and 16 bases separated the two germline ends. The CDR3 sequence is 16 residues long. Germline V CDR1 and CDR2: SGHRS, YFSETQ. The CDR3 is CASSLDSGQTNYGYTF. The CDR3 coding sequence is TGCGCCAGCAGCTTAGACTCTGGACAGACCAACTATGGCTACACCTTC. Drawing the rest from reference TRBV5-1 and TRBJ1-2, the complete variable domain is KAGVTQTPRYLIKTRGQQVTLSCSPISGHRSVSWYQQTPGQGLQFLFEYFSETQRNKGNFPGRFSGRQFSNSRSEMNVSTLELGDSALYLCASSLDSGQTNYGYTFGSGTRLTVV.

J is TRBJ1-2 and V is TRBV6-1; no definite D call. The CDR3 has 13 amino acids. Trimming took off 5 bases at V and 3 bases at J, with 10 bases between the two ends. The V gene's germline CDR1 is MNHNS and CDR2 SASEGT. CDR3 sequence (DNA): TGTGCCAGCAGTACCAACCCCGACTATGGCTACACCTTC. It specifies CASSTNPDYGYTF.

The rearrangement uses TRBV29-1 and TRBJ1-1, with TRBD1 as a possible D gene (5 bases). The CDR3 runs 15 residues. V was clipped by 3 bases and J by 8 bases, with 22 bases between them. Germline loops: CDR1 SQVTM, CDR2 ANQGSEA. CDR3 sequence: CSVEPRGGGAKEAFF. The CDR3 region has the DNA TGCAGCGTTGAGCCCCGGGGCGGAGGGGCAAAAGAAGCTTTCTTT.

The table lists this clonotype with many counts. The genes are TRBV2 and TRBJ1-2, with D maybe TRBD1 (6 bases). V gave up 7 bases and J gave up 4 bases, with 19 bases separating them. CDR1 is SNHLY, CDR2 FYNNEI, per germline. CDR3 length: 15 residues. The CDR3 loop reads CASTLDSGTSYGYTF. For the CDR3, the DNA is TGTGCCAGCACTCTGGACAGCGGAACGTCCTATGGCTACACCTTC.